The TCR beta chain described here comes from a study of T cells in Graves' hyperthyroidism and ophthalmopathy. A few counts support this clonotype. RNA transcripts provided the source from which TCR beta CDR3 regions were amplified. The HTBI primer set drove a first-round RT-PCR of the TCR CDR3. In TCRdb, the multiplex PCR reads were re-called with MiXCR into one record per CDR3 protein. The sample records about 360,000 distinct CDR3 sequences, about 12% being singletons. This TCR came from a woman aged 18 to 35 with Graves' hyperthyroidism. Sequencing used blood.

The CDR3 protein is CASSTFDRAGYTF. Written as DNA, the CDR3 is TGTGCCAGCAGCACCTTCGACAGGGCCGGCTACACCTTC. The rearrangement links TRBV3-1 to TRBJ1-2, with 7 bases matching TRBD1. V was pared by 5 bases and J by 8 bases, with 8 bases of the junction left unmatched. The CDR3 runs to 13 residues. Per the germline V gene, CDR1 is LGHDT and CDR2 is YNNKEL (reference sequence).